Below, 20 T cell receptor beta chains from the same sample are listed, as sequenced in a study of T cell repertoires in cytomegalovirus infection. TCRdb reprocessed the reads with MiXCR, giving one entry per CDR3 protein. The data hold about 68,000 distinct CDR3 sequences, with 20% to 25% observed a single time. These receptors lack a known antigen. Sequencing input: PBMCs, sequenced either directly or after in vitro stimulation (not recorded which). The origin of the receptors is a human donor in good health (CMV status not recorded). Some clones in this sample may be carry-over from other donors' samples.

The rearrangement links TRBV7-9 to TRBJ2-1; 11 nucleotides align to TRBD2. Per germline, CDR1 SEHNR and CDR2 FQNEAQ (reference sequence). Unmatched junction bases numbered 3, after V lost 2 bases and J lost 3 bases. The CDR3 runs to 16 residues. CDR3 nucleotides: TGTGCCAGCAGCTTACTAGCGGGAGGCCTCTACAATGAGCAGTTCTTC. Translation: CASSLLAGGLYNEQFF.

As DNA, the CDR3 is TGTGCCAGCAGGCGGGCAATTAACACCGGGGAGCTGTTTTTT. This gives the protein CASRRAINTGELFF. The chain employs TRBV6-1 and TRBJ2-2; D may be TRBD2 (5 bases). V was shortened by 6 bases and J by 2 bases, with 10 bases between the two germline ends. Germline lookup yields CDR1 MNHNS and CDR2 SASEGT. The CDR3 sequence is 14 residues long.

This clonotype appeared a few times. J is TRBJ2-5 and V is TRBV28; 8 nucleotides line up with TRBD1. The CDR3 totals 14 residues. V shed 2 bases, J shed 7 bases, and the junction held 6 bases outside the gene matches. CDR1 and CDR2 from the germline V gene are MDHEN and SYDVKM. CDR3 nucleotides: TGTGCCAGCAGTTTACCGGCAACAGGGGGGACCCAGTACTTC. Amino acid sequence: CASSLPATGGTQYF.

The V call is TRBV6-5, the J call TRBJ2-3; D gene ambiguous. The V gene lost 6 bases and the J gene lost 6 bases, with 13 bases spanning the gap. This CDR3 has 13 residues. Germline CDR1 and CDR2: MNHEY and SVGAGI. This CDR3 is CASSSVAVDTQYF. The CDR3 DNA is TGTGCCAGCAGCTCGGTGGCAGTCGATACGCAGTATTTT.

The chain joins TRBV6-2 or TRBV6-3 to TRBJ1-2; TRBD1 aligns across 7 bases. Trimming cost V 4 bases and J 4 bases; bases outside gene matches: 3. Germline V lookup: CDR1 MNHEY, CDR2 SVGEGT. The CDR3 covers 13 residues. The CDR3 region is CASSFPGGYGYTF. The CDR3 nucleotides are TGTGCCAGCAGTTTTCCAGGGGGCTATGGCTACACCTTC.

There are a few counts of this clonotype. The J gene is TRBJ2-1, the V gene TRBV5-4; D is uncertain. Germline lookup yields CDR1 SGHNT and CDR2 YYREEE (reference sequence). V lost 4 bases and J lost 12, with 14 bases in between. The CDR3 covers 12 residues. CDR3 in DNA: TGTGCCAGCAGCCCGTCCCCCGGTTTGCAGTTCTTC. Encoded protein: CASSPSPGLQFF.

There are a few counts of this clonotype. The chain recombines TRBV5-1 with TRBJ2-3, with a weak D call TRBD2 (6 bases). This CDR3 spans 14 amino acids. Germline CDR1 is SGHRS and CDR2 is YFSETQ. With 1 base removed from V and 3 bases from J, the gap between germline ends came to 9 bases. The chain's CDR3 is CASSLNRGTDTQYF. CDR3 sequence (DNA): TGCGCCAGCAGCTTGAATCGGGGGACAGATACGCAGTATTTT. Complete variable domain (other parts from reference TRBV5-1 and TRBJ2-3): KAGVTQTPRYLIKTRGQQVTLSCSPISGHRSVSWYQQTPGQGLQFLFEYFSETQRNKGNFPGRFSGRQFSNSRSEMNVSTLELGDSALYLCASSLNRGTDTQYFGPGTRLTVL.

In its sample, this clonotype was seen a few times. The chain joins TRBV7-9 to TRBJ2-3, with 7 bases lining up with TRBD2. V shed 5 bases and J 2 bases; nucleotides not matched to a gene: 10. Germline CDR1 and CDR2: SEHNR and FQNEAQ (reference sequence). CDR3 size: 16 residues. CDR3 loop: CASSLQLADFTDTQYF. In nucleotides, the CDR3 is TGTGCCAGCAGCCTACAGCTAGCGGACTTCACAGATACGCAGTATTTT.

The V and J genes are TRBV19 and TRBJ2-2; D unclear. This CDR3 has 16 residues. The germline V and J ends were trimmed by 3 bases and 6 bases, with 17 bases remaining between them. Looked up from germline, CDR1 is LNHDA and CDR2 is SQIVND (reference sequence). The DNA for the CDR3 is TGTGCCAGTAGTATCGTATCAGGTCTAGGCGCCGGGGAGCTGTTTTTT. This encodes CASSIVSGLGAGELFF.

The J gene is TRBJ1-1, the V gene TRBV19; a weak D match, TRBD1 (6 bases). The ends were cut back, 3 bases at V and 3 bases at J, with 11 bases in the middle. The CDR3 has 14 residues. Germline V gene data show CDR1 as LNHDA and CDR2 as SQIVND (reference sequence). CDR3 DNA: TGTGCCAGTAGTATTTTGGGGGCGGACACTGAAGCTTTCTTT. This gives the protein CASSILGADTEAFF.

The sample holds many counts of this clonotype. A read error may produce the germline difference seen at one junction end. This sequence joins TRBV7-7 and TRBJ2-5; possibly TRBD1 or TRBD2 for D (5 bases each). This CDR3 is 13 amino acids long. CDR1 and CDR2 (germline): SSHAT, FNYEAQ (reference sequence). CDR3 loop: CASSLERGETQYF. CDR3 sequence (DNA): TGTGCTAGCAGCTTAGAGAGGGGAGAGACCCAGTACTTC.

This clonotype was found many times. V gene TRBV5-4 combines with J gene TRBJ2-1; D tentatively fits TRBD1 or TRBD2 (5 bases each). CDR3 length equals 17 residues. V lost 4 bases and J 0 bases, leaving 17 bases between the germline ends. The germline gives CDR1 SGHNT, CDR2 YYREEE (reference sequence). CDR3 DNA sequence: TGTGCCAGCAGCCGAGTCTCAGGGACCACCTCCTACAATGAGCAGTTCTTC. Translation: CASSRVSGTTSYNEQFF.

The rearrangement joins TRBV28 to TRBJ2-1; 10 bases agree with TRBD1. Germline CDR1 reads MDHEN; CDR2 reads SYDVKM. The CDR3 loop spans 16 amino acids. The V gene end was trimmed by 5 bases and the J gene end by 4 bases; junction bases not matched to a gene: 8. CDR3 nucleotides: TGTGCCAGCAGTCTAGGCGGGACAGGGGCGTACAATGAGCAGTTCTTC. Translating it yields CASSLGGTGAYNEQFF.

This clonotype was recorded once. V usage is TRBV6-2 or TRBV6-3 and J usage is TRBJ2-2; D is ambiguous. Germline assignment: CDR1 MNHEY and CDR2 SVGEGT. CDR3 length: 13 residues. V was trimmed by 8 bases and J by 6 bases, leaving 13 bases between them. CDR3 coding DNA: TGTGCCAGCGTACCCAAAGGCGCCGGGGAGCTGTTTTTT. Protein product: CASVPKGAGELFF.

In this sample, this clonotype turned up many times. The chain uses TRBV12-3 or TRBV12-4 and TRBJ1-2; 8 nucleotides agree with TRBD1. V shed 3 bases and J 2 bases; nucleotides not matched to a gene: 2. This CDR3 is 14 amino acids long. CDR3 loop: CASSFPGGNYGYTF. CDR3 DNA: TGTGCCAGCAGTTTCCCAGGGGGCAACTATGGCTACACCTTC.

This clonotype was seen more than once but under ten times. This chain joins TRBV4-3 and TRBJ2-3; 8 bases map to TRBD1. The germline V gene encodes CDR1 LGHNA and CDR2 YSLEER. Germline trimming cut 4 bases from V and 4 bases from J; bases unmatched to any gene: 4. CDR3 length: 14 residues. CDR3: CASSLGQGSDTQYF. The CDR3 coding sequence is TGCGCCAGCAGCCTCGGACAGGGATCAGATACGCAGTATTTT.

At least ten counts were recorded for this clonotype. The chain links TRBV28 to TRBJ2-5; D is uncertain. The CDR3 loop spans 14 amino acids. Germline-derived CDR1 and CDR2 are MDHEN and SYDVKM. Deletions cut 3 bases from V and 3 bases from J, with 11 bases between. The CDR3, as DNA: TGTGCCAGCAGTTTTTTTGGGTTGAAAGAGACCCAGTACTTC. Amino acid sequence: CASSFFGLKETQYF.

This sequence joins TRBV7-9 and TRBJ2-3; weak D call: TRBD2 (6 bases). CDR1 SEHNR and CDR2 FQNEAQ come from the germline V gene (reference sequence). The V end was cut by 5 bases, the J end by 2 bases, with 14 bases between. The CDR3 is 15 residues long. Here the CDR3 reads CASSMGLVLTDTQYF. DNA for the CDR3: TGTGCCAGCAGCATGGGACTTGTACTCACAGATACGCAGTATTTT.

V and J are TRBV19 and TRBJ1-1; D is ambiguous. The CDR3 runs 15 residues. Per the germline V gene, CDR1 is LNHDA and CDR2 is SQIVND (reference sequence). V shed 4 bases and J shed 2 bases, with 14 bases lying between them. The CDR3 region has the DNA TGTGCCAGTAGTAACGGTGGTCCAGGAAACACTGAAGCTTTCTTT. Amino acid sequence: CASSNGGPGNTEAFF.

This clonotype has a handful of counts. At one end the junction does not follow the germline gene, possibly because of a read error. The chain combines TRBV7-9 with TRBJ2-1; no clear D. This CDR3 comprises 13 residues. CDR1 SEHNR and CDR2 FQNEAQ come from the germline V gene (reference sequence). This CDR3 reads CASSSYSHNEQFF. The CDR3, as DNA: TGTGCCAGCAGCTCCTACTCCCACAATGAGCAGTTCTTC.